One and the same sample provided the 30 T cell receptor beta chains below, sequenced in a study of identifying expanded T cells in peripheral blood. The method was immunoSEQ multiplex PCR; TCRdb's version includes in-frame clones alone and lacks a portion of them. Of about 82,000 clones in the sample, about 87% were seen once. The sequencing input was blood. Every receptor here comes from a person between 18 and 75 years old in good health.

The chain combines TRBV4-1 with TRBJ1-5; D remains ambiguous. Germline V gene lookup returns CDR1 MGHRA and CDR2 YSYEKL. The CDR3 contains 14 residues. V was cut by 0 bases and J by 4 bases, with 7 bases left in between. The CDR3 is CASSQDGLNQPQHF. In DNA, the CDR3 is TGCGCCAGCAGCCAAGACGGTCTAAATCAGCCCCAGCATTTT.

The J gene is TRBJ2-1, the V gene TRBV11-3, with D uncertain. The ends were cut back, 1 base at V and 5 bases at J, with 12 bases in the middle. The CDR3 runs 15 residues. Germline values: CDR1 SGHNT, CDR2 YENEEA. CDR3: CASSLVGSNDNEQFF. The CDR3 DNA sequence: TGTGCCAGCAGCTTAGTGGGTTCGAACGACAATGAGCAGTTCTTC.

This sequence joins TRBV7-9 and TRBJ1-5; D uncertain. Trimming took 5 bases from V and 0 from J, leaving 14 bases between them. Germline V gene sequence: CDR1 SEHNR, CDR2 FQNEAQ (reference sequence). This CDR3 has 16 amino acids. The CDR3 spells CASSPSGGYSNQPQHF. The CDR3 DNA follows: TGTGCCAGCAGCCCCAGTGGTGGCTATAGCAATCAGCCCCAGCATTTT.

This chain links TRBV10-3 with TRBJ1-4; maybe TRBD1 (6 bases). This CDR3 has 15 residues. Germline lookup yields CDR1 ENHRY and CDR2 SYGVKD. Trimming pared 3 bases from V and 2 bases from J, leaving 10 bases between. The chain's CDR3 is CAISEQGTTNEKLFF. In DNA form, the CDR3 reads TGTGCCATCAGTGAACAGGGTACGACTAATGAAAAACTGTTTTTT.

The genes are TRBV5-1 and TRBJ2-7; 7 nucleotides agree with TRBD2. The germline gives CDR1 SGHRS, CDR2 YFSETQ. J was trimmed by 4 bases and V by 2 bases; bases with no gene match: 15. This CDR3 has 17 residues. This CDR3 reads CASSFGDPAAGPYEQYF. DNA of the CDR3: TGCGCCAGCAGCTTTGGGGATCCGGCAGCGGGACCTTACGAGCAGTACTTC.

The chain combines TRBV4-2 with TRBJ1-3; a weak D match, TRBD1 (6 bases). In germline, CDR1 is LGHNA, CDR2 YNFKEQ. V lost 2 bases and J 0 bases, leaving 11 bases between the germline ends. The CDR3 totals 16 residues. Here the CDR3 reads CASSQRDKRSGNTIYF. For the CDR3, the DNA is TGTGCCAGCAGCCAAAGGGACAAGCGCTCTGGAAACACCATATATTTT.

The rearrangement joins TRBV6-5 to TRBJ2-2; 9 positions agree with TRBD1. The length of the CDR3 is 13 residues. J gave up 7 bases and V 8 bases, and 5 bases lay outside the gene matches. CDR1 is MNHEY, CDR2 SVGAGI, per germline. CDR3 amino acids: CASLGTGHGELFF. In DNA form, the CDR3 reads TGTGCCAGCCTAGGGACAGGGCACGGGGAGCTGTTTTTT.

J is TRBJ2-7 and V is TRBV7-2; D is undetermined. V was trimmed by 6 bases and J by 6 bases, leaving 15 bases between them. The CDR3 has 13 amino acids. Germline CDR1 reads SGHTA; CDR2 reads FQGNSA. In nucleotides, the CDR3 is TGTGCCAGCAGAAAATCCAGCTTTAGCGAGCAGTACTTC. Protein product: CASRKSSFSEQYF. Full variable domain (missing parts from reference TRBV7-2 and TRBJ2-7): GAGVSQSPSNKVTEKGKDVELRCDPISGHTALYWYRQSLGQGLEFLIYFQGNSAPDKSGLPSDRFSAERTGGSVSTLTIQRTQQEDSAVYLCASRKSSFSEQYFGPGTRLTVT.

This sequence joins TRBV30 and TRBJ1-3; TRBD1 is a possible D gene (6 bases). The CDR3 covers 15 residues. Germline lookup yields CDR1 GTSNPN and CDR2 SVGIG (reference sequence). Trimming pared 4 bases from V and 2 bases from J, leaving 15 bases between. The CDR3 nucleotides are TGTGCCTGGAAAAGGCCACAGGGTACTGGAAACACCATATATTTT. Amino acids: CAWKRPQGTGNTIYF.

Only a few counts were recorded for this clone. V and J are TRBV7-9 and TRBJ2-7; D gene uncertain. Germline CDR1 SEHNR, CDR2 FQNEAQ (reference sequence). With 5 bases removed from V and 0 bases from J, the gap between germline ends came to 14 bases. This CDR3 spans 15 amino acids. CDR3 nucleotide sequence: TGTGCCAGCAGCCCTCCTCCAGGTCACTCCTACGAGCAGTACTTC. Translating gives CASSPPPGHSYEQYF.

This sequence joins TRBV6-6 and TRBJ2-7; D could derive from TRBD1 or TRBD2 (5 bases each). The CDR3 consists of 13 residues. Per the germline V gene, CDR1 is MNHNY and CDR2 is SVGAGI (reference sequence). The V gene lost 2 bases and the J gene lost 0 bases, with 5 bases spanning the gap. CDR3 sequence reads: CASSYGGSYEQYF. The CDR3 nucleotides read TGTGCCAGCAGTTACGGGGGCTCCTACGAGCAGTACTTC.

This clone was recorded a few times. The J gene is TRBJ1-1, the V gene TRBV7-6; no reliable D call. Germline values: CDR1 SGHVS, CDR2 FNYEAQ. The length of the CDR3 is 13 residues. Trimming removed 5 bases from V and 5 bases from J, with 12 bases in between. CDR3 loop: CASSHLVETEAFF. For the CDR3, the DNA is TGTGCCAGCAGCCACCTCGTGGAGACTGAAGCTTTCTTT.

The gene calls are TRBV9 and TRBJ2-3; TRBD1 matches at 10 bases. This CDR3 contains 16 residues. V shed 2 bases and J 6 bases; nucleotides not matched to a gene: 9. Looked up from germline, CDR1 is SGDLS and CDR2 is YYNGEE. This CDR3 is CASSVAGTGVLDTQYF. In DNA form, the CDR3 reads TGTGCCAGCAGCGTTGCAGGGACAGGGGTTTTGGATACGCAGTATTTT.

The chain couples TRBV2 to TRBJ2-5; D perhaps matches TRBD2 (7 bases). The V end was cut by 6 bases, the J end by 2 bases, with 13 bases between. The length of the CDR3 is 14 residues. The germline V gene has CDR1 SNHLY and CDR2 FYNNEI. CDR3 amino acids: CASSKGGRQETQYF. In nucleotides, the CDR3 is TGTGCCAGCAGCAAGGGGGGGCGGCAAGAGACCCAGTACTTC.

The chain carries TRBV10-2 and TRBJ1-6; no firm D call. The germline gives CDR1 WSHSY, CDR2 SAAADI. The CDR3 contains 13 residues. The V gene lost 3 bases and the J gene lost 10 bases, with 10 bases spanning the gap. CDR3 in amino acids: CASSDRTGSPLHF. The CDR3 nucleotides are TGCGCCAGCAGTGACAGAACCGGATCACCCCTCCACTTT.

The chain couples TRBV27 to TRBJ2-1; 7 bases line up with TRBD2. V dropped 3 bases and J dropped 0; count of bases not matched to a gene: 2. From germline, CDR1 is MNHEY and CDR2 SMNVEV (reference sequence). CDR3 length: 15 residues. The CDR3 bases are TGTGCCAGCAGTTTGGGAGGGAGCTCCTACAATGAGCAGTTCTTC. Its protein product is CASSLGGSSYNEQFF.

The V call is TRBV11-2, the J call TRBJ2-1; 8 positions match TRBD1. The CDR3 spans 15 residues. V dropped 6 bases and J dropped 4; count of bases not matched to a gene: 8. In germline, CDR1 is SGHAT, CDR2 FQNNGV. CDR3: CASSLGQGIYNEQFF. Written as DNA, the CDR3 is TGTGCCAGCAGTCTCGGACAGGGCATTTACAATGAGCAGTTCTTC.

This clone was counted once. This chain uses TRBV27 with TRBJ1-3; no clear D. Germline assignment: CDR1 MNHEY and CDR2 SMNVEV (reference sequence). The germline V and J ends were trimmed by 3 bases and 0 bases, with 6 bases remaining between them. CDR3 length equals 14 residues. CDR3 sequence (DNA): TGTGCCAGCAGTTTGAGCCGCTCTGGAAACACCATATATTTT. Protein sequence: CASSLSRSGNTIYF.

The chain employs TRBV27 and TRBJ1-5; D might be TRBD1 (6 bases). The CDR3 extends over 15 amino acids. Per the germline V gene, CDR1 is MNHEY and CDR2 is SMNVEV (reference sequence). V shed 10 bases and J shed 1 base, with 17 bases lying between them. CDR3 in DNA: TGTGCCACAAATCGGGGGGCTTTGAGCAATCAGCCCCAGCATTTT. Encoded protein: CATNRGALSNQPQHF.

The gene calls are TRBV19 and TRBJ2-1; tentative D call: TRBD2 (7 bases). The CDR3 has 15 residues. Germline CDR1 and CDR2: LNHDA and SQIVND (reference sequence). V lost 9 bases and J lost 4, with 19 bases in between. The CDR3 DNA sequence: TGTGCCAGCAAGGGAGGGACATCCGGTTACAATGAGCAGTTCTTC. Protein sequence: CASKGGTSGYNEQFF.

This clone was seen only once. This CDR3 reads CASRTSSISNTEAFF. CDR3 DNA sequence: TGTGCCAGCAGAACCTCGTCGATATCAAACACTGAAGCTTTCTTT. V is TRBV28 and J is TRBJ1-1; D gene uncertain. CDR3 length equals 15 residues. Germline loops: CDR1 MDHEN, CDR2 SYDVKM. V dropped 6 bases and J dropped 2 bases, with 16 bases sitting between them.

The chain carries TRBV5-6 and TRBJ2-7; D may match TRBD1 or TRBD2 (6 bases each). The V and J ends lost 3 bases and 3 bases respectively, with 16 bases between them. CDR1 and CDR2 (germline): SGHDT, YYEEEE. The CDR3 sequence is 15 residues long. In nucleotides, the CDR3 is TGTGCCAGCAGCTGGGGGCCGGGACTCCTCTACGAGCAGTACTTC. Protein product: CASSWGPGLLYEQYF.

V usage is TRBV4-1 and J usage is TRBJ1-2, with TRBD1 as a possible D gene (5 bases). The CDR3 is made up of 14 amino acids. The V and J ends lost 0 bases and 4 bases respectively, with 9 bases between them. Germline lookup yields CDR1 MGHRA and CDR2 YSYEKL. The CDR3 DNA reads TGCGCCAGCAGCCAAGACACAGGTAGCTATGGCTACACCTTC. This translates into CASSQDTGSYGYTF.

This rearrangement joins TRBV6-1 to TRBJ2-1; 8 bases match TRBD2. Germline trimming cut 6 bases from V and 5 bases from J; bases unmatched to any gene: 9. This CDR3 contains 15 residues. Germline CDR1 is MNHNS and CDR2 is SASEGT. CDR3 DNA: TGTGCCAGCAGACCCGGGGGGGCGGGGAACAATGAGCAGTTCTTC. Translating gives CASRPGGAGNNEQFF.

The chain uses TRBV15 and TRBJ1-5, with unresolved D. The CDR3 sequence is 14 residues long. Trimming removed 2 bases at V and 0 bases at J, with 5 bases between. The germline V gene has CDR1 LNHNV and CDR2 YYDKDF (reference sequence). This CDR3 reads CATSRYSSNQPQHF. Written as DNA, the CDR3 is TGTGCCACCAGCAGATACTCTAGCAATCAGCCCCAGCATTTT.

The genes are TRBV30 and TRBJ2-5, with 8 bases that match TRBD2. The germline CDR1 and CDR2 sequences are GTSNPN and SVGIG (reference sequence). CDR3 length: 15 amino acids. The V gene end was trimmed by 5 bases and the J gene end by 0 bases; junction bases not matched to a gene: 8. As DNA, the CDR3 is TGTGCCTGGGCGAGCGGGAGAGGGTACCAAGAGACCCAGTACTTC. It translates to CAWASGRGYQETQYF.

V is TRBV4-1 and J is TRBJ1-6, with 9 bases matching TRBD1. Per germline, CDR1 MGHRA and CDR2 YSYEKL. The trim removed 3 bases at V and 10 bases at J, leaving 7 bases unmatched. The CDR3 consists of 15 residues. CDR3 in amino acids: CASSQAGTGYSPLHF. The DNA for the CDR3 is TGCGCCAGCAGCCAGGCCGGGACAGGGTACTCACCCCTCCACTTT.

The chain employs TRBV19 and TRBJ1-1, with D possibly matching TRBD1 (5 bases). The CDR3 consists of 16 residues. V was pared by 5 bases and J by 0 bases, with 16 bases between. Germline CDR1 LNHDA, CDR2 SQIVND (reference sequence). CDR3 residues: CASSSPRGVLNTEAFF. CDR3 DNA sequence: TGTGCCAGTAGTTCCCCACGGGGGGTGCTGAACACTGAAGCTTTCTTT.

This clone was picked up a small number of times. V gene TRBV19 combines with J gene TRBJ1-5; tentatively, D is TRBD1 (5 bases). The CDR3 is 14 residues long. Looked up from germline, CDR1 is LNHDA and CDR2 is SQIVND (reference sequence). Trimming took off 1 base at V and 7 bases at J, with 11 bases between the two ends. This CDR3 is CASSIVRVAQPQHF. The CDR3 bases are TGTGCCAGTAGTATAGTCAGGGTCGCCCAGCCCCAGCATTTT.

V and J are TRBV11-2 and TRBJ1-1; perhaps TRBD1 as D (6 bases). Germline V lookup: CDR1 SGHAT, CDR2 FQNNGV. The CDR3 extends over 14 amino acids. Trimming removed 3 bases from V and 3 bases from J, with 11 bases in between. The CDR3 reads CASSLGGEDTEAFF. The CDR3, as DNA: TGTGCCAGCAGCTTGGGGGGCGAGGACACTGAAGCTTTCTTT. Combining the CDR3 with reference TRBV11-2 and TRBJ1-1 gives the whole variable domain EAGVAQSPRYKIIEKRQSVAFWCNPISGHATLYWYQQILGQGPKLLIQFQNNGVVDDSQLPKDRFSAERLKGVDSTLKIQPAKLEDSAVYLCASSLGGEDTEAFFGQGTRLTVV.